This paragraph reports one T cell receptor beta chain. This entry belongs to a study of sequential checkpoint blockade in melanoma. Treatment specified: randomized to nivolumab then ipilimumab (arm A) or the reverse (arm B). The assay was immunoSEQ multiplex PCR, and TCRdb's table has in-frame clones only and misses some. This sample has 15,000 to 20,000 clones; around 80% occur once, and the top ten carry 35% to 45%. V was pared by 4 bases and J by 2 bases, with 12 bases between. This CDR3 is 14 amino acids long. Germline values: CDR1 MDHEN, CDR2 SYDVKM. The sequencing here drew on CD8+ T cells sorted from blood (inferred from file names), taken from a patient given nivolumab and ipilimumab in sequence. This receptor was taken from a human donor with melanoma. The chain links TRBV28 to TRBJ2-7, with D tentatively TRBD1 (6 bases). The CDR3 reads CASSYQGQAYEQYF. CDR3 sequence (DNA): TGTGCCAGCAGTTACCAGGGGCAAGCCTACGAGCAGTACTTC.